What follows are 21 T cell receptor beta chains derived from one specimen sequenced in a study of blood T cell repertoires in COVID-19. Sequencing was performed with immunoSEQ multiplex PCR; in TCRdb, only in-frame clones are kept and a portion is missing. The table lists about 200,000 clones, approximately 88% of them singletons. The sample consisted of peripheral blood. All receptors come from a middle-aged man with acute or convalescent COVID-19.

This clone was detected only a few times. The chain has TRBV18 and TRBJ1-1, with 9 positions matching TRBD1. CDR1 is KGHSH and CDR2 is LQKENI in the germline V gene. V shed 6 bases and J 5 bases; nucleotides not matched to a gene: 13. This CDR3 is 16 amino acids long. Here the CDR3 DNA reads TGTGCCAGCTCGGACAGGGGAGTAATCTGGAAAACTGAAGCTTTCTTT. Protein product: CASSDRGVIWKTEAFF.

CDR3 sequence: CASSWSSGRTLTSTDTQYF. The CDR3 DNA follows: TGTGCCAGCAGTTGGTCTAGCGGGAGGACCCTTACTAGCACAGATACGCAGTATTTT. The chain recombines TRBV2 with TRBJ2-3, with TRBD2 identical over 11 bases. Trimming cost V 5 bases and J 0 bases; bases outside gene matches: 13. Germline V CDR1 and CDR2: SNHLY, FYNNEI. There are 19 residues in the CDR3. The variable domain in full, completed from reference TRBV2 and TRBJ2-3, reads EPEVTQTPSHQVTQMGQEVILRCVPISNHLYFYWYRQILGQKVEFLVSFYNNEISEKSEIFDDQFSVERPDGSNFTLKIRSTKLEDSAMYFCASSWSSGRTLTSTDTQYFGPGTRLTVL.

This clone occurred once. The gene calls are TRBV7-2 and TRBJ2-7, with TRBD2 as a possible D gene (5 bases). The CDR3 consists of 15 residues. CDR1 is SGHTA and CDR2 is FQGNSA in the germline V gene. Between the trimmed V and J ends, which lost 0 bases and 1 base, there was a span of 10 bases. The CDR3 coding sequence is TGTGCCAGCAGCTTAGCGATAGGGAGATCCTACGAGCAGTACTTC. Its translation: CASSLAIGRSYEQYF.

V is TRBV5-1 and J is TRBJ1-3, with D possibly TRBD1 on 6 matching bases. This CDR3 has 15 amino acids. The V gene lost 0 bases and the J gene lost 4 bases, with 11 bases spanning the gap. In germline, CDR1 is SGHRS, CDR2 YFSETQ. The chain's CDR3 is CASSLAPGDGNTIYF. In DNA, the CDR3 is TGCGCCAGCAGCTTGGCCCCAGGGGACGGAAACACCATATATTTT.

The gene calls are TRBV10-3 and TRBJ1-2; no firm D call. Germline V gene sequence: CDR1 ENHRY, CDR2 SYGVKD. The CDR3 sequence is 13 residues long. Deletions cut 10 bases from V and 8 bases from J, with 20 bases between. In DNA form, the CDR3 reads TGTGCCACCCAGCTGAGGTCCCTGGAGGGCTACACCTTC. The encoded protein is CATQLRSLEGYTF.

CDR3: CASSRSNLGQPQHF. CDR3 nucleotide sequence: TGTGCCAGTAGTAGGTCCAATCTCGGTCAGCCCCAGCATTTT. The J gene is TRBJ1-5, the V gene TRBV19; D gene unclear. Trimming took 4 bases from V and 6 from J, leaving 13 bases between them. The germline CDR1 and CDR2 sequences are LNHDA and SQIVND (reference sequence). The CDR3 runs 14 residues.

The rearrangement uses TRBV5-1 and TRBJ1-4, with D maybe TRBD1 (6 bases). Per germline, CDR1 SGHRS and CDR2 YFSETQ. Trimming cost V 4 bases and J 5 bases, with 12 bases left between them. The CDR3 contains 14 residues. The CDR3 is CASSTGRGNEKLFF. The CDR3 nucleotides are TGCGCCAGCAGCACAGGGAGAGGGAATGAAAAACTGTTTTTT.

As regards this clone: At the DNA level, this CDR3 is encoded by other sequences in the same sample as well. V is TRBV15 and J is TRBJ1-4; no firm D call. In germline, CDR1 is LNHNV, CDR2 YYDKDF (reference sequence). The CDR3 extends over 13 amino acids. Trimming left V 0 bases short and J 7 bases short, with 6 bases between. CDR3 in amino acids: CATSRDPGEKLFF. The CDR3 DNA is TGTGCCACCAGCAGAGATCCCGGTGAAAAACTGTTTTTT.

The rearrangement joins TRBV29-1 to TRBJ2-5, with 13 positions matching TRBD2. The V gene's germline CDR1 is SQVTM and CDR2 ANQGSEA. The CDR3 contains 15 residues. V dropped 7 bases and J dropped 9; count of bases not matched to a gene: 14. The CDR3 sequence is CSALYRLAGGWSQYF. CDR3 sequence (DNA): TGCAGCGCTTTATACAGACTAGCGGGAGGTTGGTCCCAGTACTTC.

The chain combines TRBV5-1 with TRBJ2-5, with 9 bases fitting TRBD2. Trimming cost V 4 bases and J 1 base; bases outside gene matches: 8. CDR3 length equals 16 residues. Germline V gene data show CDR1 as SGHRS and CDR2 as YFSETQ. CDR3 region: CASSPLAGVVQETQYF. The CDR3 coding sequence is TGCGCCAGCAGCCCCTTAGCGGGAGTAGTCCAAGAGACCCAGTACTTC.

The V gene is TRBV11-3, the J gene TRBJ2-7, with D maybe TRBD1 (6 bases). The V gene's germline CDR1 is SGHNT and CDR2 YENEEA. The CDR3 sequence is 14 residues long. V gave up 4 bases and J gave up 7 bases, with 17 bases separating them. As DNA, the CDR3 is TGTGCCAGCAGCTCCATCAACAGGGCCGAAGAGCAGTACTTC. Protein: CASSSINRAEEQYF.

This clone has just a few counts. V and J are TRBV7-9 and TRBJ1-3; D is uncertain. Trimming removed 3 bases from V and 7 bases from J, with 13 bases in between. This CDR3 is built from 14 residues. The germline CDR1 and CDR2 sequences are SEHNR and FQNEAQ (reference sequence). The CDR3 DNA is TGTGCCAGCAGCTTGACAATTAGAGATAACACCATATATTTT. It codes for CASSLTIRDNTIYF. Drawing the rest from reference TRBV7-9 and TRBJ1-3, the complete variable domain is DTGVSQNPRHKITKRGQNVTFRCDPISEHNRLYWYRQTLGQGPEFLTYFQNEAQLEKSRLLSDRFSAERPKGSFSTLEIQRTEQGDSAMYLCASSLTIRDNTIYFGEGSWLTVV.

The chain has TRBV27 and TRBJ1-5; D is ambiguous. Germline CDR1 is MNHEY and CDR2 is SMNVEV (reference sequence). The length of the CDR3 is 13 residues. Trimming took off 2 bases at V and 4 bases at J, with 6 bases between the two ends. The CDR3 DNA sequence: TGTGCCAGCAGTTTAAAAGAGAATCAGCCCCAGCATTTT. Translation gives CASSLKENQPQHF.

This chain joins TRBV10-3 and TRBJ1-5, with D possibly TRBD1 on 6 matching bases. V was clipped by 0 bases and J by 3 bases, with 9 bases between them. CDR1 is ENHRY and CDR2 is SYGVKD in the germline V gene. CDR3 length equals 15 residues. In nucleotides, the CDR3 is TGTGCCATCAGTGAGTCAGGGGGTTTCAATCAGCCCCAGCATTTT. Translated, it gives CAISESGGFNQPQHF.

V is TRBV30 and J is TRBJ1-1; D possibly corresponds to TRBD1 (6 bases). There are 15 residues in the CDR3. V lost 0 bases and J lost 1, with 12 bases in between. Germline assignment: CDR1 GTSNPN and CDR2 SVGIG (reference sequence). This CDR3 reads CAWSVSGASNTEAFF. Here the CDR3 DNA reads TGTGCCTGGAGTGTCTCAGGGGCATCGAACACTGAAGCTTTCTTT.

Remarks on this clone: Other DNA sequences in the same sample also yield this CDR3. The V and J genes are TRBV7-9 and TRBJ1-2, with D possibly matching TRBD1 (5 bases). This CDR3 region has 14 residues. Trimming left V 5 bases short and J 8 bases short, with 18 bases between. CDR1 and CDR2 from the germline V gene are SEHNR and FQNEAQ (reference sequence). CDR3 nucleotide sequence: TGTGCCAGCAGCCCGTTGGGGGGGTCATACGGCTACACCTTC. This translates into CASSPLGGSYGYTF.

V gene TRBV7-2 combines with J gene TRBJ1-3; D is ambiguous. The CDR3 is 16 residues long. V was cut by 2 bases and J by 0 bases, with 11 bases left in between. The germline V gene has CDR1 SGHTA and CDR2 FQGNSA. CDR3 sequence reads: CASSLLGLYSGNTIYF. CDR3 sequence (DNA): TGTGCCAGCAGCTTACTCGGACTATACTCTGGAAACACCATATATTTT.

The CDR3, as DNA: TGTGCCAGTGGGGCTGGGCGGGAGGCCAATGAGCAGTTCTTC. Protein sequence: CASGAGREANEQFF. The V and J genes are TRBV19 and TRBJ2-1; 8 bases map to TRBD2. The trim removed 8 bases at V and 6 bases at J, leaving 9 bases unmatched. The CDR3 runs to 14 residues. CDR1 is LNHDA, CDR2 SQIVND, per germline (reference sequence).

The chain carries TRBV27 and TRBJ1-4; D gene unclear. V lost 5 bases, J lost 4 bases, and 8 bases lay in between. The germline V gene encodes CDR1 MNHEY and CDR2 SMNVEV (reference sequence). This CDR3 has 13 residues. CDR3 nucleotide sequence: TGTGCCAGCAGTAACGGGGTTAATGAAAAACTGTTTTTT. Amino acid sequence: CASSNGVNEKLFF.

V and J are TRBV3-1 (or the pseudogene TRBV3-2) and TRBJ1-5; D not certain. The CDR3 has 16 residues. Germline CDR1 is LGHDT and CDR2 is YNNKEL (reference sequence). The V end lost 0 bases, the J end lost 2 bases, and 11 bases lay between the germline ends. For the CDR3, the DNA is TGTGCCAGCAGCCAAGATTTACCGGGTCGCAATCAGCCCCAGCATTTT. Amino acids: CASSQDLPGRNQPQHF.

This chain links TRBV4-2 with TRBJ2-1, with TRBD2 matching 10 bases. V trimming: 0 bases; J trimming: 13 bases; junction bases outside the gene matches: 6. The CDR3 has 14 residues. Germline V gives CDR1 LGHNA, CDR2 YNFKEQ. CDR3 coding DNA: TGTGCCAGCAGCCAAGAGAGGCTAGCGGGAGTACAGTTCTTC. Its protein product is CASSQERLAGVQFF.